This T cell receptor (beta chain) appears in the sequencing data of a study of identical twins. The germline V gene has CDR1 KGHSH and CDR2 LQKENI. CDR3 length equals 13 residues. V was shortened by 2 bases and J by 1 base, with 5 bases between the two germline ends. TCRdb reprocessed the 5' RACE reads with MiXCR, giving one entry per CDR3 protein. The sample comprises roughly 490,000 distinct CDR3 sequences, about 13% of which are singletons, and about 0.97% rests with the top ten. A remark on this clonotype: Its matching antigen is unknown.

Study-wide findings and caveats: Cross-sectional statistical analysis, not tracking of the same donors, underpinned the conclusions. Sequences that were beta out-of-frame showed weaker excess twin sharing. For cord blood, abundant beta clonotypes had fewer insertions, unlike memory repertoires, which showed none. It was possible that invariant MAIT and iNKT cells partly confounded the zero-insertion analyses.

Another study also made use of these data, one on yellow fever vaccine responses in identical twins.

The chain carries TRBV18 and TRBJ1-1; D is unclear. Sample: CD4+ T cells sorted from blood. The receptor comes from a young woman in good health. The CDR3 is CASSPSQNTEAFF. DNA for the CDR3: TGTGCCAGCTCACCATCCCAGAACACTGAAGCTTTCTTT.